The sequence of this T cell receptor (beta chain) was determined in a study of CD8 T cells in ankylosing spondylitis. This CDR3 has 20 amino acids. V shed 0 bases, J shed 3 bases, and the junction held 10 bases outside the gene matches. Looked up from germline, CDR1 is LGHDT and CDR2 is YNNKEL (reference sequence). MiXCR, applied by TCRdb to the 5' RACE reads, yields one record per CDR3 protein. The sample contains 250,000 to 300,000 distinct CDR3 sequences, 20% of which appear only once. Sequencing used blood, either unsorted or a sorted T cell fraction (not recorded which). The sequence derives from a male donor with ankylosing spondylitis or in good health (not recorded which). The rearrangement uses TRBV3-1 and TRBJ2-1, with 14 bases lining up with TRBD2. CDR3 nucleotides: TGTGCCAGCAGCCAAGATTCCCGGACTAGCGGGGGGAATTACTACAATGAGCAGTTCTTC. Encoded protein: CASSQDSRTSGGNYYNEQFF.